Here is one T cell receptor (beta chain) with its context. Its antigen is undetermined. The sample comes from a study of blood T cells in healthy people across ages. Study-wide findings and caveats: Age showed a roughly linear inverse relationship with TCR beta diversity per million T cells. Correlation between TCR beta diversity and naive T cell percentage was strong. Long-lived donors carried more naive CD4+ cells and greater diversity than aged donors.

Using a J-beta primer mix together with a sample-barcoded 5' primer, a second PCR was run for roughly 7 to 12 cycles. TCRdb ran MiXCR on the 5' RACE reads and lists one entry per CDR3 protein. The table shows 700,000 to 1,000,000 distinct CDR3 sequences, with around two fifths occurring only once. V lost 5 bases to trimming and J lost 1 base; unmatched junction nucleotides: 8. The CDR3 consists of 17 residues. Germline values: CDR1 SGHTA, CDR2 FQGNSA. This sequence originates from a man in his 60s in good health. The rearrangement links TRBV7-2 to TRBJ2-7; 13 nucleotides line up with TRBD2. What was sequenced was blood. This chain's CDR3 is CASSGPGLAGPSYEQYF. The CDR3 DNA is TGTGCCAGCAGCGGTCCGGGACTAGCGGGGCCATCCTACGAGCAGTACTTC.